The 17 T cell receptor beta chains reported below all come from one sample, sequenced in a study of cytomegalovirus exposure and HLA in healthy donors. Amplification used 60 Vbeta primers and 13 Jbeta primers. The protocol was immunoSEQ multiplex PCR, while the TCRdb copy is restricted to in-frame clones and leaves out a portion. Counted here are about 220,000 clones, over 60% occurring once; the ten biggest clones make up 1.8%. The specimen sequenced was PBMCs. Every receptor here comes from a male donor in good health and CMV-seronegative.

The DNA of the CDR3 is TGCGCCAGCAGCGCGCTTGACAGGGGCAATGAGCAGTTCTTC. Protein product: CASSALDRGNEQFF. V is TRBV5-1 and J is TRBJ2-1; 8 bases line up with TRBD1. V shed 4 bases, J shed 6 bases, and the junction held 6 bases outside the gene matches. The CDR3 extends over 14 amino acids. Germline CDR1 reads SGHRS; CDR2 reads YFSETQ.

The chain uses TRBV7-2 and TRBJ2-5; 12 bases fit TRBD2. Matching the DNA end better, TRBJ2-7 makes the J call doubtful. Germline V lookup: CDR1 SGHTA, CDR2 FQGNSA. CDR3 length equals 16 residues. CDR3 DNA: TGTGCCAGCAGCGGACGGACTAGCGGGGCCTTCTACGAGCAGTACTTC. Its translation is CASSGRTSGAFYEQYF.

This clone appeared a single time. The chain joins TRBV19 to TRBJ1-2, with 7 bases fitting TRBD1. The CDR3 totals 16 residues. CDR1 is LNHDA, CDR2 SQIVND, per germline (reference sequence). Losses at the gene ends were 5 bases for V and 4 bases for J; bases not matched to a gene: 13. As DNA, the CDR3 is TGTGCCAGTAGTCAAAGGGACAGCAGAAAGATCTATGGCTACACCTTC. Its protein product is CASSQRDSRKIYGYTF.

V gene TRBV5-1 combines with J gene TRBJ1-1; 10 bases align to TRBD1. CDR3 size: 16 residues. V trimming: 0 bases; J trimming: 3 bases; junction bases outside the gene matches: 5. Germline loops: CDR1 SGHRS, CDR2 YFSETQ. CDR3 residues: CASSLARTGGDTEAFF. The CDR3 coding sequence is TGCGCCAGCAGCTTGGCCAGGACAGGGGGAGACACTGAAGCTTTCTTT. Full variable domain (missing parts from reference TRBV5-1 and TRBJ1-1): KAGVTQTPRYLIKTRGQQVTLSCSPISGHRSVSWYQQTPGQGLQFLFEYFSETQRNKGNFPGRFSGRQFSNSRSEMNVSTLELGDSALYLCASSLARTGGDTEAFFGQGTRLTVV.

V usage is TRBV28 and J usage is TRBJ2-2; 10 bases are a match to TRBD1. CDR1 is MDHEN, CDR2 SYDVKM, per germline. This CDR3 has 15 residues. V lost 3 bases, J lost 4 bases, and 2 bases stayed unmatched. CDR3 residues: CASSLTGGSTGELFF. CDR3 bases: TGTGCCAGCAGTTTGACAGGGGGCAGCACCGGGGAGCTGTTTTTT.

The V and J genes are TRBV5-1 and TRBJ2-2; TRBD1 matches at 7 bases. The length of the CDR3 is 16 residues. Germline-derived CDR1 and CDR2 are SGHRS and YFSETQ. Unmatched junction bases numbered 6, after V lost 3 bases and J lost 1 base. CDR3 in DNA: TGCGCCAGCAGCTCCTACAGGGGCATGAACACCGGGGAGCTGTTTTTT. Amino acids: CASSSYRGMNTGELFF. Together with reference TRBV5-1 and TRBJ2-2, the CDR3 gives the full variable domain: KAGVTQTPRYLIKTRGQQVTLSCSPISGHRSVSWYQQTPGQGLQFLFEYFSETQRNKGNFPGRFSGRQFSNSRSEMNVSTLELGDSALYLCASSSYRGMNTGELFFGEGSRLTVL.

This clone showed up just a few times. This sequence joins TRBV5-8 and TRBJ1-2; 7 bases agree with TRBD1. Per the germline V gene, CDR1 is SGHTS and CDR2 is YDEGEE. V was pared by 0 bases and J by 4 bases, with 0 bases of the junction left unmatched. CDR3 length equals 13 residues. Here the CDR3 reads CASSLAGGYGYTF. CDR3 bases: TGTGCCAGCAGCTTGGCAGGGGGCTATGGCTACACCTTC.

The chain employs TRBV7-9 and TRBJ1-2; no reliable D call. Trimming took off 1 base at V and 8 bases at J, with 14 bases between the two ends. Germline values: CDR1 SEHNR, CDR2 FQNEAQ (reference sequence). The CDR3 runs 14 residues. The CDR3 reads CASSLDPGRSGYTF. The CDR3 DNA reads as TGTGCCAGCAGCTTAGATCCGGGTCGGAGCGGCTACACCTTC.

CDR3 residues: CASSFRDFNTDTQYF. CDR3 bases: TGCGCCAGCAGCTTCAGGGATTTTAACACAGATACGCAGTATTTT. The rearrangement links TRBV5-1 to TRBJ2-3; possibly TRBD1 for D (5 bases). Looked up from germline, CDR1 is SGHRS and CDR2 is YFSETQ. CDR3 length: 15 residues. Trimming took 2 bases from V and 2 from J, leaving 12 bases between them.

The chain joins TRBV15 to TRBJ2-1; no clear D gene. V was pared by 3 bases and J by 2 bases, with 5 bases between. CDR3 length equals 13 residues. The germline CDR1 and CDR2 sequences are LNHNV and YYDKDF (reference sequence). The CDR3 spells CATSRRTYNEQFF. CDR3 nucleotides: TGTGCCACCAGCAGGCGAACCTACAATGAGCAGTTCTTC. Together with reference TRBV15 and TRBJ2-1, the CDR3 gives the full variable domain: DAMVIQNPRYQVTQFGKPVTLSCSQTLNHNVMYWYQQKSSQAPKLLFHYYDKDFNNEADTPDNFQSRRPNTSFCFLDIRSPGLGDTAMYLCATSRRTYNEQFFGPGTRLTVL.

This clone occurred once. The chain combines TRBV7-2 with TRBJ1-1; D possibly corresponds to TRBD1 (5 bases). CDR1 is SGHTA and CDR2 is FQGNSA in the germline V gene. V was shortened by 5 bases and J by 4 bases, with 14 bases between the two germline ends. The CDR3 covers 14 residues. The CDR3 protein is CASSRSRDSTEAFF. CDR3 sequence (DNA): TGTGCCAGCAGCCGCAGTAGGGACTCCACTGAAGCTTTCTTT.

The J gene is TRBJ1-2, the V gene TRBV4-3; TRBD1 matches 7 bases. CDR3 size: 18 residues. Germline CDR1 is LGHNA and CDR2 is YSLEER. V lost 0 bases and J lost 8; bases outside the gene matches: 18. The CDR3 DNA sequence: TGCGCCAGCAGCCAAGAACCCCGGGACAGCACTCCCCTTAACGGCTACACCTTC. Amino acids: CASSQEPRDSTPLNGYTF.

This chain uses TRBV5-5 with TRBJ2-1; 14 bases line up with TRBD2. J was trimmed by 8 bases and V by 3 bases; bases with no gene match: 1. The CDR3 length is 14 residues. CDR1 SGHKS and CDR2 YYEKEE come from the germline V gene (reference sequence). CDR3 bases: TGTGCCAGCAGCTCGGGACTAGCGGGAGATGAGCAGTTCTTC. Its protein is CASSSGLAGDEQFF.

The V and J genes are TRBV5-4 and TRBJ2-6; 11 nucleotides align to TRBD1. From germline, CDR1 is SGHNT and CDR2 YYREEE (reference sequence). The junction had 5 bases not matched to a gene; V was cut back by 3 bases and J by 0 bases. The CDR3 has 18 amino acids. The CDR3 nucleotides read TGTGCCAGCAGCTCCCCCGGGACAGGGGGCTCTGGGGCCAACGTCCTGACTTTC. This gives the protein CASSSPGTGGSGANVLTF.

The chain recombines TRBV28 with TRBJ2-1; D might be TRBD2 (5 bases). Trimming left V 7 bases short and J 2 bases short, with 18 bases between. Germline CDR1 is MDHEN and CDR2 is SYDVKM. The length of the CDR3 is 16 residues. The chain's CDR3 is CASIPPRGIAYNEQFF. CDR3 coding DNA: TGTGCCAGCATTCCCCCCAGAGGGATTGCCTACAATGAGCAGTTCTTC.

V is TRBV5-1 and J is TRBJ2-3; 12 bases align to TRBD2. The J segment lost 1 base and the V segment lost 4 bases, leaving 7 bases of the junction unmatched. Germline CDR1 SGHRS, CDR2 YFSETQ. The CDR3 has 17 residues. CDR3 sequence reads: CASSPRTSGDRTDTQYF. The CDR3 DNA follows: TGCGCCAGCAGCCCGCGGACTAGCGGGGACCGCACAGATACGCAGTATTTT. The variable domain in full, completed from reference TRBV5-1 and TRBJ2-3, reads KAGVTQTPRYLIKTRGQQVTLSCSPISGHRSVSWYQQTPGQGLQFLFEYFSETQRNKGNFPGRFSGRQFSNSRSEMNVSTLELGDSALYLCASSPRTSGDRTDTQYFGPGTRLTVL.

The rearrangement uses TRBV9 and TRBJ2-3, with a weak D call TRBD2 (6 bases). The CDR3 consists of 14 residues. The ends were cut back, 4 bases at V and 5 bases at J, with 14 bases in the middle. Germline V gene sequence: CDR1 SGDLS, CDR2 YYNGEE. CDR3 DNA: TGTGCCAGCAGCCTCCTCGGCGGGGAAGATACGCAGTATTTT. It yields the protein CASSLLGGEDTQYF.